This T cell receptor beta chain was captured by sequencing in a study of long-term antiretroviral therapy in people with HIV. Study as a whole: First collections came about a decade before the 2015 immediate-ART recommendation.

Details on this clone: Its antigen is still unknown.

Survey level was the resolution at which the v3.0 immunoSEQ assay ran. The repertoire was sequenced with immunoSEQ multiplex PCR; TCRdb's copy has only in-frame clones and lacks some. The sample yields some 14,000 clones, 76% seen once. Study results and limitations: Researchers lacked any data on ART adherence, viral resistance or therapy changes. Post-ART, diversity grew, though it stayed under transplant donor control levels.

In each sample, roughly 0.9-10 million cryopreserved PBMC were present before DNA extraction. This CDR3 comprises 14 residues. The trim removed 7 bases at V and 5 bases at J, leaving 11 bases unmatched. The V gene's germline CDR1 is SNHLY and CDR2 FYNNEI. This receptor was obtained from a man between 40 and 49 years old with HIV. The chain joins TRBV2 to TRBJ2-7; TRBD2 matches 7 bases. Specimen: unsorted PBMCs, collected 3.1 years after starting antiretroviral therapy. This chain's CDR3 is CASTSVGGWDEQYF. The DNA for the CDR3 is TGTGCCAGCACCTCGGTGGGAGGGTGGGACGAGCAGTACTTC.